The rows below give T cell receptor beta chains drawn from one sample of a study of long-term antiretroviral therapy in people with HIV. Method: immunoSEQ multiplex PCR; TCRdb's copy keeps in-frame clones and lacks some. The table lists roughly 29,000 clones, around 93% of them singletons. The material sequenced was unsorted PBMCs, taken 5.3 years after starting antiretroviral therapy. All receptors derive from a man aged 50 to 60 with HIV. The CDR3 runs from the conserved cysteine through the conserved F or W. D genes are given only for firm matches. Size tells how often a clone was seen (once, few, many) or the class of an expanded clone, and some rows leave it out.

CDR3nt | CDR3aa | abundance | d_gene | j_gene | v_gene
TGTGCCAGCAGCCCAGGACTAGCGGGGGGTAACGGACGCAATGAGCAGTTCTTC | CASSPGLAGGNGRNEQFF | NA | TRBD2 | TRBJ2-1 | TRBV7-8
TGCGCCAGCAGCACTACCGGGGGAAGATCGGAGACCCAGTACTTC | CASSTTGGRSETQYF | NA | NA | TRBJ2-5 | TRBV5-1
TGTGCCAGCAGCTTTATGACCGTAGCCAAAAACATTCAGTACTTC | CASSFMTVAKNIQYF | NA | NA | TRBJ2-4 | TRBV5-5
TGTGCCAGCAGTTTCCTAAGCGGCACAGATACGCAGTATTTT | CASSFLSGTDTQYF | few | NA | TRBJ2-3 | TRBV28
TGTGCCAGCAGCTTAGGGACAACTCCTTACGAGCAGTACTTC | CASSLGTTPYEQYF | once | NA | TRBJ2-7 | TRBV13
TGTGCCAGCAGTGCGGGGGGCGCGGTCGCTGAAGCTTTCTTT | CASSAGGAVAEAFF | NA | NA | TRBJ1-1 | TRBV6-1
TGCAGCGCGGTACAAACAGGGGGCCACACCGGGGAGCTGTTTTTT | CSAVQTGGHTGELFF | NA | TRBD1 | TRBJ2-2 | TRBV29-1
TGTGCCAGCAGCCTCGACAGGGGCTACGAGCAGTACTTC | CASSLDRGYEQYF | NA | TRBD1 | TRBJ2-7 | TRBV7-6
TGTGCCAGCAGCTTAGGGGGGGACCTCGAAGAGACCCAGTACTTC | CASSLGGDLEETQYF | NA | NA | TRBJ2-5 | TRBV11-3
TGTGCCAGCAGCTTCGGCGGGGGGGCTAGCACAGATACGCAGTATTTT | CASSFGGGASTDTQYF | NA | TRBD2 | TRBJ2-3 | TRBV7-2
TGTGCCAGCAGCCTCCGACAGGGGGGTTTCCTGACTTTC | CASSLRQGGFLTF | NA | TRBD1 | TRBJ2-6 | TRBV7-2
TGTGCCAGCAGCACCTTAGCGGGGGGGCGAACAGATACGCAGTATTTT | CASSTLAGGRTDTQYF | NA | TRBD2 | TRBJ2-3 | TRBV5-4
TGTGCCAGTAGTATAAACTGGAACACTGAAGCTTTCTTT | CASSINWNTEAFF | NA | NA | TRBJ1-1 | TRBV19
TGCGCCAGCAGCTTGGAAGGAGGAGCCTTTGGTGGCTACACCTTC | CASSLEGGAFGGYTF | NA | NA | TRBJ1-2 | TRBV5-1
TGTGCCTGGGCAGGGGGACTGAACACTGAAGCTTTCTTT | CAWAGGLNTEAFF | few | TRBD1 | TRBJ1-1 | TRBV30
TGTGCCAGCAGCTTGAACAGGGGGCAGAATGAGCAGTACTTC | CASSLNRGQNEQYF | NA | TRBD1 | TRBJ2-7 | TRBV5-4
TGCGCCAGCAGCGAAGAAACTAGCACAGATACGCAGTATTTT | CASSEETSTDTQYF | NA | NA | TRBJ2-3 | TRBV4-1